This T cell receptor (beta chain) appears in the sequencing data of a study of blood T cell repertoires in COVID-19. In the study overall: Sites across the United States, Italy and Spain contributed samples from acute and convalescent COVID-19. T cells, B-cell-depleted T cells, or PBMCs supplied cDNA or gDNA.

Original data processing: Reference gene primer amplification in the assay estimated nucleated cell counts. Assay: immunoSEQ multiplex PCR; the TCRdb copy retains only in-frame clones and omits some. From that table come the V and J calls and clone size; the DNA was used to work out D and trimming. The table has 200,000 to 300,000 clones, approximately 86% seen once. The TCR sequence derives from a man aged 35-49 years who had recovered from COVID-19. The sequenced material came from peripheral blood.

CDR3 bases: TGTGCCAGCAGCCTACTGGGGACTAGCGGGAGGAGGGCAGATACGCAGTATTTT. Translation: CASSLLGTSGRRADTQYF. The rearrangement uses TRBV7-2 and TRBJ2-3, with 15 bases lining up with TRBD2. The junction had 10 bases not matched to a gene; V was cut back by 5 bases and J by 4 bases. Germline lookup yields CDR1 SGHTA and CDR2 FQGNSA. This CDR3 is 18 amino acids long.